A selection of T cell receptor beta chains follows, all from one sample in a study of Ad26.COV2.S vaccination and SARS-CoV-2 variants. Using immunoSEQ multiplex PCR, the repertoire was profiled, and TCRdb retains in-frame clones only, with some absent. The sample shows about 350,000 clones, about 85% of them seen only once. This specimen was peripheral blood, taken in a trial of Ad26.COV2.S vaccine versus placebo. These receptors were obtained from a person aged 18 to 65 who received the Ad26.COV2.S COVID-19 vaccine or a placebo. Both conserved end residues are part of each CDR3. The order of the fields is J gene, clone size, D gene, V gene, CDR3 length, CDR3 protein, CDR3 DNA. D genes are given only for firm matches. The size entry is marked missing in some rows and otherwise reads once, few, many or a size class.

J: TRBJ2-5; size: .; D: TRBD1; V: TRBV12-3/TRBV12-4; length: 13; CDR3: CASSWDSQETQYF; DNA: TGTGCCAGCAGCTGGGACAGCCAAGAGACCCAGTACTTC
J: TRBJ2-5; size: .; D: .; V: TRBV2; length: 13; CDR3: CASSDGRPGTQYF; DNA: TGTGCCAGCAGTGACGGGCGCCCCGGGACCCAGTACTTC
J: TRBJ1-4; size: .; D: TRBD1; V: TRBV2; length: 16; CDR3: CASSSKTGYTNEKLFF; DNA: TGTGCCAGCAGTTCGAAGACAGGGTATACTAATGAAAAACTGTTTTTT
J: TRBJ1-5; size: once; D: .; V: TRBV7-2; length: 14; CDR3: CASSFNRVNQPQHF; DNA: TGTGCCAGCAGCTTTAACAGGGTTAATCAGCCCCAGCATTTT
J: TRBJ1-6; size: .; D: .; V: TRBV5-5; length: 16; CDR3: CASSADLYSYNSPLHF; DNA: TGTGCCAGCAGCGCTGACCTATACTCCTATAATTCACCCCTCCACTTT
J: TRBJ2-1; size: .; D: .; V: TRBV11-2; length: 12; CDR3: CASSEGRNEQFF; DNA: TGTGCCAGCAGCGAGGGGAGGAATGAGCAGTTCTTC
J: TRBJ1-2; size: .; D: .; V: TRBV6-6; length: 14; CDR3: CASSYGSLDYGYTF; DNA: TGTGCCAGCAGTTACGGTAGTTTGGACTATGGCTACACCTTC
J: TRBJ2-7; size: .; D: TRBD2; V: TRBV3-1/TRBV3-2; length: 13; CDR3: CASSQGEGYEQYF; DNA: TGTGCCAGCAGCCAAGGGGAGGGGTACGAGCAGTACTTC
J: TRBJ1-5; size: .; D: .; V: TRBV28; length: 17; CDR3: CASRQRTEFFSNQPQHF; DNA: TGTGCCAGCAGACAACGGACAGAATTCTTTAGCAATCAGCCCCAGCATTTT
J: TRBJ1-4; size: .; D: .; V: TRBV30; length: 12; CDR3: CAWSVKGEKLFF; DNA: TGTGCCTGGAGTGTGAAGGGCGAAAAACTGTTTTTT
J: TRBJ2-3; size: few; D: .; V: TRBV15; length: 16; CDR3: CATKQTGGRATDTQYF; DNA: TGTGCCACCAAACAGACAGGAGGTAGGGCCACAGATACGCAGTATTTT
J: TRBJ1-1; size: .; D: TRBD1; V: TRBV4-3; length: 18; CDR3: CASSQDTISPGGLTEAFF; DNA: TGCGCCAGCAGCCAAGATACTATATCCCCAGGGGGCTTGACTGAAGCTTTCTTT
J: TRBJ1-5; size: .; D: .; V: TRBV5-1; length: 14; CDR3: CASSSGNEDQPQHF; DNA: TGCGCCAGCAGCTCGGGAAACGAAGATCAGCCCCAGCATTTT
J: TRBJ1-5; size: .; D: .; V: TRBV18; length: 14; CDR3: CASSPLGGIQPQHF; DNA: TGTGCCAGCTCACCGCTCGGGGGCATCCAGCCCCAGCATTTT
J: TRBJ1-2; size: .; D: TRBD1; V: TRBV7-2; length: 13; CDR3: CASSFRDSYGYTF; DNA: TGTGCCAGCAGCTTCCGGGACAGCTATGGCTACACCTTC
J: TRBJ1-2; size: .; D: .; V: TRBV14; length: 10; CDR3: CASSPFGYTF; DNA: TGTGCCAGCAGCCCATTCGGCTACACCTTC
J: TRBJ2-5; size: few; D: .; V: TRBV24-1; length: 15; CDR3: CATSDDRGSQETQYF; DNA: TGTGCCACCAGTGATGACCGCGGGTCCCAAGAGACCCAGTACTTC